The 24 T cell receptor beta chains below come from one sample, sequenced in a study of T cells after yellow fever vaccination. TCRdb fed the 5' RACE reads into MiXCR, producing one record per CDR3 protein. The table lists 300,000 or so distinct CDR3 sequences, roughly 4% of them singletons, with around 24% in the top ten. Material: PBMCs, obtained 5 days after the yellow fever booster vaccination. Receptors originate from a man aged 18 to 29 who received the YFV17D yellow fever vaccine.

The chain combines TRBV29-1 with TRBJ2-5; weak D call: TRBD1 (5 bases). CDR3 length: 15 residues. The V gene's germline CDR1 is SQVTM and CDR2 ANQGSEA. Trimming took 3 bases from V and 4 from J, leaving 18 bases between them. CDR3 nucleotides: TGCAGCGTTGAGCAGGGCCCCTTATGGGGAGAGACCCAGTACTTC. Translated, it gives CSVEQGPLWGETQYF.

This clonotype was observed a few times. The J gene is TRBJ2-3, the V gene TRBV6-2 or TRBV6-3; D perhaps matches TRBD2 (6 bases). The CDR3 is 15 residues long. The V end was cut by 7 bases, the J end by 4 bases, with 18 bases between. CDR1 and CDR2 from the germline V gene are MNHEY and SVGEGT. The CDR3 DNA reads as TGTGCCAGCACCCTAGGGCCCGGAGGGTCAGATACGCAGTATTTT. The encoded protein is CASTLGPGGSDTQYF.

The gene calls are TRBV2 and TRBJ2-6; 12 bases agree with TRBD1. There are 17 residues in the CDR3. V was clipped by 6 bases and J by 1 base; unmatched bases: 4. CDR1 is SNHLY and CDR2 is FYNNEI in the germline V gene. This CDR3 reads CASRPGQGASGANVLTF. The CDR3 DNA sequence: TGTGCCAGCAGGCCGGGACAGGGGGCTTCTGGGGCCAACGTCCTGACTTTC.

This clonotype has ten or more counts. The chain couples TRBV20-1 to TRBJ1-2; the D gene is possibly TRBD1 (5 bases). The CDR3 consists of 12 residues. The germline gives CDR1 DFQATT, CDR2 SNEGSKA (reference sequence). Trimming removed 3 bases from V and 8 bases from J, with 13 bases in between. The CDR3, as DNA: TGCAGTGCTAGCGTCAGGGCGGAGGGCTACACCTTC. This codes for CSASVRAEGYTF.

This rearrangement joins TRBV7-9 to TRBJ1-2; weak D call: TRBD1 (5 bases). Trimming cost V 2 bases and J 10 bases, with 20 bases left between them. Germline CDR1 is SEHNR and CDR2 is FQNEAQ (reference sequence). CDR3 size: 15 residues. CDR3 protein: CASSLRGTITGPYTF. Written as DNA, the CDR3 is TGTGCCAGCAGCTTACGAGGTACAATCACAGGCCCCTACACCTTC.

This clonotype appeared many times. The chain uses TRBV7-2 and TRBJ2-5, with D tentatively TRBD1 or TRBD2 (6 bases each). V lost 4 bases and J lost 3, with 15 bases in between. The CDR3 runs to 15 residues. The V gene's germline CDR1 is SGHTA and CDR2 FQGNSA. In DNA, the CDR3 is TGTGCCAGCAGCTCTAGGGGGGCCAAGGAAGAGACCCAGTACTTC. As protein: CASSSRGAKEETQYF.

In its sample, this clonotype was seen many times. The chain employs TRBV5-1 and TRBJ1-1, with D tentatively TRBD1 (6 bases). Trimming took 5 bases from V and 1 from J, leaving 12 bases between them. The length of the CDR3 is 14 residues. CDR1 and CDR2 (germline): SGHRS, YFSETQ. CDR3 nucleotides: TGCGCCAGCAGATCTTCGGGACAGAACACTGAAGCTTTCTTT. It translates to CASRSSGQNTEAFF. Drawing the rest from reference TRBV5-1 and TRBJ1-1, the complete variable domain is KAGVTQTPRYLIKTRGQQVTLSCSPISGHRSVSWYQQTPGQGLQFLFEYFSETQRNKGNFPGRFSGRQFSNSRSEMNVSTLELGDSALYLCASRSSGQNTEAFFGQGTRLTVV.

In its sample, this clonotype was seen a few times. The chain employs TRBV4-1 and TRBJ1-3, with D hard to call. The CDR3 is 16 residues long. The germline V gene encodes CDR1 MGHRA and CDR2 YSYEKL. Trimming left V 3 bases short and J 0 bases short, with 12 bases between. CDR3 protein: CASSQHDVTSGNTIYF. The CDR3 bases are TGCGCCAGCAGCCAGCACGATGTTACCTCTGGAAACACCATATATTTT.

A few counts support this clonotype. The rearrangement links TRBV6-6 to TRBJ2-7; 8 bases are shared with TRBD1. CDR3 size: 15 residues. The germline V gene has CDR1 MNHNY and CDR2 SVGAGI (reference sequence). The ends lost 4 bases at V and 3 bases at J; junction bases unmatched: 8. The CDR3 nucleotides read TGTGCCAGCAGTTGGATCGGGACAGGTGACTACGAGCAGTACTTC. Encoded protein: CASSWIGTGDYEQYF.

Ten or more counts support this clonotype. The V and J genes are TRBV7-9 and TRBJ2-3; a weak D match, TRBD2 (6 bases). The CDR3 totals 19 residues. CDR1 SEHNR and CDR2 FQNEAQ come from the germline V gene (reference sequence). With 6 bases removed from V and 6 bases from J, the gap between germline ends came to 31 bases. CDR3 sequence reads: CASSLPFRGGRSFGDTQYF. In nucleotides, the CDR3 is TGTGCCAGCAGTCTTCCCTTCCGGGGAGGAAGGTCTTTTGGGGATACGCAGTATTTT.

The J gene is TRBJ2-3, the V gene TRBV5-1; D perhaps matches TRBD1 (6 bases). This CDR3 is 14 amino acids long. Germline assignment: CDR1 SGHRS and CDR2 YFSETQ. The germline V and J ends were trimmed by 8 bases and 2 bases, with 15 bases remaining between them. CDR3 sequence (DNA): TGCGCCAGTCACGCAGGGGATTCCACAGATACGCAGTATTTT. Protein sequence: CASHAGDSTDTQYF.

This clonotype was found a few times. CDR3 in DNA: TGCGCCAGCGGATCCTATGAGCAGTTCTTC. This codes for CASGSYEQFF. The genes are TRBV5-1 and TRBJ2-1; D call uncertain. This CDR3 comprises 10 residues. CDR1 is SGHRS, CDR2 YFSETQ, per germline. Trimming shortened V by 7 bases and J by 8 bases, and 7 bases separated the two germline ends.

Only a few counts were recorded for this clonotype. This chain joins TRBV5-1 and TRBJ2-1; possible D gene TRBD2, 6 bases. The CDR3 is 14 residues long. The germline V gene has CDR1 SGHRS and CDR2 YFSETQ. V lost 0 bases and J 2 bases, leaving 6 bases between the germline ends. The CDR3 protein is CASSLGTTYNEQFF. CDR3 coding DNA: TGCGCCAGCAGCTTGGGGACTACCTACAATGAGCAGTTCTTC.

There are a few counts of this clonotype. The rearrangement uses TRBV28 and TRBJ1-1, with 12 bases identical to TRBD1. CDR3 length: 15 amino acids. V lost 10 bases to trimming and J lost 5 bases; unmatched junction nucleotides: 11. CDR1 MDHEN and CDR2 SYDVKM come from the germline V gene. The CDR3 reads CAISGQGAPGTEAFF. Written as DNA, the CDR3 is TGTGCCATTTCGGGACAGGGGGCGCCGGGGACTGAAGCTTTCTTT.

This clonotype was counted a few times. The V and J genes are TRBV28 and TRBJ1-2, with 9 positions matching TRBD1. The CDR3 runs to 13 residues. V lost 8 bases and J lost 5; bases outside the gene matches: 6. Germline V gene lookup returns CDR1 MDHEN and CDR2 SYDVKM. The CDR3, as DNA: TGTGCCAGCTTCGCTGGACAGGGGTATGGCTACACCTTC. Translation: CASFAGQGYGYTF.

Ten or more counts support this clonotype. The CDR3 region is CSASPPGGNGYTF. CDR3 coding DNA: TGCAGTGCTAGCCCCCCGGGGGGAAATGGCTACACCTTC. The rearrangement joins TRBV20-1 to TRBJ1-2; weak D call: TRBD1 (5 bases). From germline, CDR1 is DFQATT and CDR2 SNEGSKA (reference sequence). The CDR3 consists of 13 residues. The V end was cut by 3 bases, the J end by 6 bases, with 14 bases between.

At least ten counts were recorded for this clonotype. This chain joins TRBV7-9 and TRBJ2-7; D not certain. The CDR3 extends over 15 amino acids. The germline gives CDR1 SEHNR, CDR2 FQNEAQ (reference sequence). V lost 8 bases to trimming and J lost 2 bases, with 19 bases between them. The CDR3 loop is CASGRRREDPYEQYF. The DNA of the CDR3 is TGTGCCAGCGGACGACGACGAGAAGACCCCTACGAGCAGTACTTC.

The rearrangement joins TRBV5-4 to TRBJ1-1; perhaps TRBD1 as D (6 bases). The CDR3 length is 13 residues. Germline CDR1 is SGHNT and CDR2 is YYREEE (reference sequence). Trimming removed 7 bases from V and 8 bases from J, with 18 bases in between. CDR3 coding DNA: TGTGCCAGCGGGATTGTGGGGGGCAGGGAAGCTTTCTTT. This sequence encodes CASGIVGGREAFF.

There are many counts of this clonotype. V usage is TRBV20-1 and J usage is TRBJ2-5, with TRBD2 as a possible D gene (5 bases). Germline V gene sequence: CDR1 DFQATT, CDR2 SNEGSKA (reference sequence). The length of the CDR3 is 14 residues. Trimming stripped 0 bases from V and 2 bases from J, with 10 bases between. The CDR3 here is CSARDRGGQETQYF. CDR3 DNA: TGCAGTGCTAGAGATCGGGGTGGGCAAGAGACCCAGTACTTC.

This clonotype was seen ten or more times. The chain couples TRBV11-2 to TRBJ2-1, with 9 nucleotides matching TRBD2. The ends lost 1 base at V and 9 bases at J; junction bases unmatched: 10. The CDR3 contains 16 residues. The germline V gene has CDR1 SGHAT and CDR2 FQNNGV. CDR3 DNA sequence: TGTGCCAGCAGCTTAGTATCGGCGGGGGGGCCGGTTGAGCAGTTCTTC. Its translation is CASSLVSAGGPVEQFF.

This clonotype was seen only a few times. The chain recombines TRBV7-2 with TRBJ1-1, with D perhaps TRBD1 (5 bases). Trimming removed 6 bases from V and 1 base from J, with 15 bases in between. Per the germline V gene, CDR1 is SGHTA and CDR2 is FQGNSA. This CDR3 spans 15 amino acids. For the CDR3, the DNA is TGTGCCAGCAGTTTTGGACACTATACGAACACTGAAGCTTTCTTT. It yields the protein CASSFGHYTNTEAFF.

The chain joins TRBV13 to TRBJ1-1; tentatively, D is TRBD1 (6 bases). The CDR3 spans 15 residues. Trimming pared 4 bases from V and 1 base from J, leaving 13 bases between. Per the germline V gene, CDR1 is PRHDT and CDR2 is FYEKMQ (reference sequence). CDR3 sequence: CASSSGTFKNTEAFF. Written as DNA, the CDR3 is TGTGCCAGCAGCTCCGGGACATTTAAGAACACTGAAGCTTTCTTT.

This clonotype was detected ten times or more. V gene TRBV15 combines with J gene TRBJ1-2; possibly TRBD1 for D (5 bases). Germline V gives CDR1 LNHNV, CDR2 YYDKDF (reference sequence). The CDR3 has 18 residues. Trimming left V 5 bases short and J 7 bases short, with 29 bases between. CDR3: CATSPQRSGIPVPGGYTF. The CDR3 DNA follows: TGTGCCACCAGCCCCCAGCGGTCAGGGATTCCAGTACCGGGTGGCTACACCTTC.

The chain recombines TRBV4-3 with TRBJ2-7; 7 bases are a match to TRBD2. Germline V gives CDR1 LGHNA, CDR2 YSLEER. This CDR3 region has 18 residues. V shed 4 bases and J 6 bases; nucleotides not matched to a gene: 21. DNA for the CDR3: TGCGCCAGCAGCCGTATGGGGGGGGTTTCCGGGGAAAGGGGCGAGCAGTACTTC. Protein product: CASSRMGGVSGERGEQYF.